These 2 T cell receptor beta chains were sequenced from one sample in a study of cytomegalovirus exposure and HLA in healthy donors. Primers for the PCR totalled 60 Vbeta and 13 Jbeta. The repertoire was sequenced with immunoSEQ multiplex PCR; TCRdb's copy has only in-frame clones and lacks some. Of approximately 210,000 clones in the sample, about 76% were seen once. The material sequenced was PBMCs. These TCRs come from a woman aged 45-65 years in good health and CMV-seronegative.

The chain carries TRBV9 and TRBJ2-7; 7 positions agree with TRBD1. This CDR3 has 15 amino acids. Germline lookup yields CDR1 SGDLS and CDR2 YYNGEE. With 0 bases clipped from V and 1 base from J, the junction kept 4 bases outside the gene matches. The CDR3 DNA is TGTGCCAGCAGCGTAGAACAGGGGCCATCCTACGAGCAGTACTTC. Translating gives CASSVEQGPSYEQYF. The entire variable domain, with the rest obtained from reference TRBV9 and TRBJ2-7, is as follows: DSGVTQTPKHLITATGQRVTLRCSPRSGDLSVYWYQQSLDQGLQFLIQYYNGEERAKGNILERFSAQQFPDLHSELNLSSLELGDSALYFCASSVEQGPSYEQYFGPGTRLTVT.

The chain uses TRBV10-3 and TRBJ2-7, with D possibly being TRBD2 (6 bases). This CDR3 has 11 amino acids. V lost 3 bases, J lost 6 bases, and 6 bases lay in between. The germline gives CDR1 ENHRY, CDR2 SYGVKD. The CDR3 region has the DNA TGTGCCATCAGTGAACTAGCCGAGCAGTACTTC. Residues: CAISELAEQYF.